A single sample is the source of the 19 T cell receptor beta chains below, sequenced in a study of cytotoxic CD8 clonotypes in ibrutinib-treated CLL. TCRdb's copy holds only in-frame clones and misses some; the assay was immunoSEQ multiplex PCR. The sample contains 150,000 to 200,000 clones, nearly 90% of which appear only once. The source material was PBMCs, sampled at disease progression, from a patient treated with ibrutinib. The receptors shown here come from a human donor with chronic lymphocytic leukemia.

The chain recombines TRBV19 with TRBJ2-1, with D unresolved. This CDR3 is 14 amino acids long. V dropped 4 bases and J dropped 1 base, with 8 bases sitting between them. Germline V gives CDR1 LNHDA, CDR2 SQIVND (reference sequence). The DNA of the CDR3 is TGTGCCAGTAGTAGGTTGTGGTCCTACAATGAGCAGTTCTTC. This codes for CASSRLWSYNEQFF.

The chain carries TRBV7-9 and TRBJ2-5; D is uncertain. Germline CDR1 and CDR2: SEHNR and FQNEAQ (reference sequence). This CDR3 region has 15 residues. Deletions cut 0 bases from V and 2 bases from J, with 10 bases between. CDR3 bases: TGTGCCAGCAGCTTAGCGTTCAGGCGACAAGAGACCCAGTACTTC. Translation gives CASSLAFRRQETQYF.

This chain uses TRBV6-1 with TRBJ1-4; D not resolved. Trimming left V 7 bases short and J 5 bases short, with 17 bases between. The CDR3 totals 15 residues. Germline lookup yields CDR1 MNHNS and CDR2 SASEGT. The chain's CDR3 is CASILRGPTNEKLFF. Here the CDR3 DNA reads TGTGCCAGCATTCTCCGTGGGCCGACAAATGAAAAACTGTTTTTT.

The chain joins TRBV2 to TRBJ1-4, with 12 bases that match TRBD1. Germline V gives CDR1 SNHLY, CDR2 FYNNEI. The CDR3 covers 13 residues. J lost 8 bases, V lost 9 bases, and 4 bases had no gene match. CDR3 loop: CARPGTGGEKLFF. CDR3 bases: TGTGCCAGACCTGGGACAGGGGGCGAAAAACTGTTTTTT.

Concerning this clone: In the same sample, other DNA sequences code for this CDR3. The CDR3 nucleotides read TGTGCCAGTAGTATGTCAGGCACAGATACGCAGTATTTT. Translation gives CASSMSGTDTQYF. The chain couples TRBV19 to TRBJ2-3; no clear D gene. The V gene's germline CDR1 is LNHDA and CDR2 SQIVND (reference sequence). The CDR3 extends over 13 amino acids. V gave up 3 bases and J gave up 1 base, with 5 bases separating them.

This chain links TRBV5-8 with TRBJ2-7; D unresolved. V was cut by 2 bases and J by 5 bases, with 14 bases left in between. The CDR3 extends over 14 amino acids. Per germline, CDR1 SGHTS and CDR2 YDEGEE. The CDR3 DNA sequence: TGTGCCAGCAGCTTCTCCCAGGCTCGCCACGAGCAGTACTTC. It yields the protein CASSFSQARHEQYF.

This chain uses TRBV2 with TRBJ2-7; a weak D match, TRBD1 (5 bases). V shed 6 bases and J shed 2 bases, with 14 bases lying between them. The CDR3 spans 14 residues. Germline CDR1 and CDR2: SNHLY and FYNNEI. CDR3: CASSALQVAYEQYF. The CDR3 DNA is TGTGCCAGCAGCGCCTTACAGGTTGCCTACGAGCAGTACTTC.

The chain joins TRBV5-6 to TRBJ2-2; tentative D call: TRBD1 (5 bases). Trimming took 1 base from V and 1 from J, leaving 8 bases between them. This CDR3 contains 15 residues. The germline V gene encodes CDR1 SGHDT and CDR2 YYEEEE. The CDR3 loop is CASSLQGMNTGELFF. Written as DNA, the CDR3 is TGTGCCAGCAGCTTGCAGGGTATGAACACCGGGGAGCTGTTTTTT. The whole variable domain, remainder taken from reference TRBV5-6 and TRBJ2-2, is DAGVTQSPTHLIKTRGQQVTLRCSPKSGHDTVSWYQQALGQGPQFIFQYYEEEERQRGNFPDRFSGHQFPNYSSELNVNALLLGDSALYLCASSLQGMNTGELFFGEGSRLTVL.

The chain recombines TRBV27 with TRBJ2-1; D ambiguous. The CDR3 is 13 amino acids. The germline V gene has CDR1 MNHEY and CDR2 SMNVEV (reference sequence). The V end was cut by 7 bases, the J end by 5 bases, with 12 bases between. CDR3 DNA sequence: TGTGCCAGCACTCGTGGTGGGGACAATGAGCAGTTCTTC. As protein: CASTRGGDNEQFF.

The V and J genes are TRBV7-3 and TRBJ2-1; 13 bases fit TRBD2. The CDR3 spans 16 residues. V trimming: 4 bases; J trimming: 8 bases; junction bases outside the gene matches: 8. Germline loops: CDR1 SGHTA, CDR2 FQGTGA. CDR3: CASSSDGLAGVDEQFF. CDR3 sequence (DNA): TGTGCCAGCAGCTCTGATGGACTAGCGGGAGTGGATGAGCAGTTCTTC.

The chain couples TRBV7-9 to TRBJ1-4; D is undetermined. Germline CDR1 is SEHNR and CDR2 is FQNEAQ (reference sequence). The CDR3 has 15 residues. V was clipped by 0 bases and J by 4 bases, with 9 bases between them. CDR3 protein: CASSLAQVINEKLFF. The CDR3, as DNA: TGTGCCAGCAGCTTAGCGCAGGTTATTAATGAAAAACTGTTTTTT.

This chain links TRBV9 with TRBJ2-7; D not resolved. The ends were cut back, 3 bases at V and 0 bases at J, with 13 bases in the middle. The CDR3 is 15 amino acids. Germline V CDR1 and CDR2: SGDLS, YYNGEE. The CDR3 protein is CASSGGSGSSYEQYF. CDR3 nucleotides: TGTGCCAGCAGCGGCGGATCAGGAAGCTCCTACGAGCAGTACTTC.

This clone was counted ten times or more. The chain employs TRBV13 and TRBJ1-1; D is unresolved. The CDR3 is made up of 13 amino acids. Germline V CDR1 and CDR2: PRHDT, FYEKMQ (reference sequence). V was pared by 1 base and J by 6 bases, with 9 bases between. The CDR3 reads CASSLAFPPEAFF. CDR3 nucleotides: TGTGCCAGCAGCTTAGCGTTCCCACCTGAAGCTTTCTTT. Supplemented by reference TRBV13 and TRBJ1-1, the full variable domain reads AAGVIQSPRHLIKEKRETATLKCYPIPRHDTVYWYQQGPGQDPQFLISFYEKMQSDKGSIPDRFSAQQFSDYHSELNMSSLELGDSALYFCASSLAFPPEAFFGQGTRLTVV.

This chain uses TRBV11-2 with TRBJ2-6; D gene unclear. The germline V and J ends were trimmed by 4 bases and 0 bases, with 13 bases remaining between them. The germline V gene encodes CDR1 SGHAT and CDR2 FQNNGV. The CDR3 has 17 amino acids. The CDR3 sequence: CASSSRTAGSGANVLTF. In DNA form, the CDR3 reads TGTGCCAGCAGCTCCCGGACGGCTGGCTCTGGGGCCAACGTCCTGACTTTC.

A single count supports this clone. The rearrangement joins TRBV9 to TRBJ2-1, with D perhaps matching TRBD2 (6 bases). Germline V gene lookup returns CDR1 SGDLS and CDR2 YYNGEE. The CDR3 is 15 residues long. Trimming pared 0 bases from V and 0 bases from J, leaving 7 bases between. CDR3 coding DNA: TGTGCCAGCAGCGTAGATAGCGGCTCCTACAATGAGCAGTTCTTC. Protein sequence: CASSVDSGSYNEQFF.

The V call is TRBV29-1, the J call TRBJ2-2, with 13 nucleotides matching TRBD2. The CDR3 length is 15 residues. The V segment lost 3 bases and the J segment 4 bases; nucleotides outside the gene matches: 2. Per germline, CDR1 SQVTM and CDR2 ANQGSEA. The CDR3 here is CSVDRLAGGTGELFF. DNA of the CDR3: TGCAGCGTTGATCGACTAGCGGGAGGCACCGGGGAGCTGTTTTTT.

The chain employs TRBV5-1 and TRBJ2-6; TRBD1 matches 7 bases. Trimming removed 0 bases from V and 2 bases from J; junction bases left unmatched: 11. The CDR3 covers 19 residues. Germline V gene lookup returns CDR1 SGHRS and CDR2 YFSETQ. In DNA, the CDR3 is TGCGCCAGCAGCTTGGCAGCCCGACAGGGTACCGCTGGGGCCAACGTCCTGACTTTC. This gives the protein CASSLAARQGTAGANVLTF.

V gene TRBV28 combines with J gene TRBJ1-1, with 8 bases fitting TRBD1. The CDR3 spans 15 residues. V gave up 6 bases and J gave up 5 bases; unmatched junction bases: 11. Germline CDR1 MDHEN, CDR2 SYDVKM. The CDR3 protein is CASSPGDRLGTEAFF. DNA of the CDR3: TGTGCCAGCAGCCCCGGGGACAGGCTAGGGACTGAAGCTTTCTTT.

V gene TRBV27 combines with J gene TRBJ2-5; perhaps TRBD2 as D (6 bases). This CDR3 is 19 amino acids long. V was shortened by 4 bases and J by 4 bases, with 28 bases between the two germline ends. Germline CDR1 reads MNHEY; CDR2 reads SMNVEV (reference sequence). The CDR3 region has the DNA TGTGCCAGCAGTTCACGTCCGCGGCCGAGTCGGGGGAGAGGAGAGACCCAGTACTTC. As protein: CASSSRPRPSRGRGETQYF.